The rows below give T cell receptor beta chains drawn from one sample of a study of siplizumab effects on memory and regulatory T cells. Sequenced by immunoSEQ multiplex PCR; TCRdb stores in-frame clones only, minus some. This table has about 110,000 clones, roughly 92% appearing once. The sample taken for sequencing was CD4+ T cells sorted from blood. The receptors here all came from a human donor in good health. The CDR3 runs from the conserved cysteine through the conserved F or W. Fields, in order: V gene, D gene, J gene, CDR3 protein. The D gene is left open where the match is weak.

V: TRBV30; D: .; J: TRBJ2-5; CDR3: CAWSGGSQETQYF
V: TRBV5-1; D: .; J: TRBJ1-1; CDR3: CASSLGGTANTEAFF
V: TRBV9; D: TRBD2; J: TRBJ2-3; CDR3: CASSERTRGHTDTQYF
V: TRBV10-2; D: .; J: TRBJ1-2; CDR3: CASSDGINYGYTF
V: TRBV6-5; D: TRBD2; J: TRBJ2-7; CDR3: CASTDTGGPPYEQYF
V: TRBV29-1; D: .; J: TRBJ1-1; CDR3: CSGTFGGQTAEAFF
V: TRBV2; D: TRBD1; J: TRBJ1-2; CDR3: CASRGQGAGYGYTF
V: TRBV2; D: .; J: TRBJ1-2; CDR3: CASSDSPWGYTF
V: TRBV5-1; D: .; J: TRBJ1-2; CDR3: CASSSMTGINYGYTF
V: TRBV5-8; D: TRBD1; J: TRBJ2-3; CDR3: CASSQGAASTDTQYF
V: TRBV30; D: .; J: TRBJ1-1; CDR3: CAWSGQKAFF
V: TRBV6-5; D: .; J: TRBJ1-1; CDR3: CASSYGISGNTEAFF
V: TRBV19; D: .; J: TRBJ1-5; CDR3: CASSIEGNSNQPQHF
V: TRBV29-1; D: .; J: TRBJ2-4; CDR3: CSGGDFSGGNIQYF
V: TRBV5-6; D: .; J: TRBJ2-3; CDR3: CASSSLGGTDTQYF